The 21 T cell receptor beta chains in this list originate from one sample, sequenced in a study of control samples from healthy donors and cancer patients. Assay used: immunoSEQ multiplex PCR; TCRdb lists only in-frame clones, some missing. Of roughly 100,000 clones in the sample, more than 85% were seen once. Sequencing input: PBMCs. These receptor sequences come from a man aged 55-75 years with lung cancer.

V and J are TRBV9 and TRBJ1-1, with D uncertain. Germline V gives CDR1 SGDLS, CDR2 YYNGEE. The V gene lost 4 bases and the J gene lost 11 bases, with 15 bases spanning the gap. The CDR3 is 12 amino acids. The CDR3 DNA reads as TGTGCCAGCAGCTTTACCTACGACACGGCTTTCTTT. It is translated as CASSFTYDTAFF.

For the CDR3, the DNA is TGTGCCTGGAGTGAGGGCGGTCAGCCCCAGCATTTT. It yields the protein CAWSEGGQPQHF. V usage is TRBV30 and J usage is TRBJ1-5; D is undetermined. This CDR3 comprises 12 residues. V lost 1 base to trimming and J lost 6 bases, with 7 bases between them. Germline assignment: CDR1 GTSNPN and CDR2 SVGIG (reference sequence).

The rearrangement links TRBV12-3 or TRBV12-4 to TRBJ2-3; D may correspond to TRBD1 or TRBD2 (6 bases each). Trimming shortened V by 5 bases and J by 6 bases, and 12 bases separated the two germline ends. This CDR3 is built from 13 residues. The CDR3 sequence: CASSPRGGDTQYF. In nucleotides, the CDR3 is TGTGCCAGCAGTCCCCGAGGGGGGGATACGCAGTATTTT.

Written as DNA, the CDR3 is TGTGCCAGCAGCTTCCGGGACAGTAACACCGGGGAGCTGTTTTTT. Encoded protein: CASSFRDSNTGELFF. The rearrangement joins TRBV5-4 to TRBJ2-2, with 7 nucleotides matching TRBD1. This CDR3 has 15 amino acids. Germline trimming cut 2 bases from V and 2 bases from J; bases unmatched to any gene: 3. Germline V gene data show CDR1 as SGHNT and CDR2 as YYREEE (reference sequence).

The rearrangement links TRBV6-5 to TRBJ2-5, with unresolved D. The length of the CDR3 is 14 residues. V lost 8 bases and J lost 5, with 18 bases in between. The germline CDR1 and CDR2 sequences are MNHEY and SVGAGI. This chain's CDR3 is CASSESFEVETQYF. The DNA for the CDR3 is TGTGCCAGCTCTGAATCTTTCGAGGTCGAGACCCAGTACTTC.

This chain links TRBV6-5 with TRBJ1-2; D uncertain. Trimming stripped 7 bases from V and 9 bases from J, with 9 bases between. The length of the CDR3 is 10 residues. Germline CDR1 and CDR2: MNHEY and SVGAGI. The CDR3 region is CASTGWSYTF. The CDR3 DNA reads TGTGCCAGCACAGGTTGGAGCTACACCTTC.

The chain couples TRBV10-2 to TRBJ1-1; TRBD1 matches at 12 bases. Germline assignment: CDR1 WSHSY and CDR2 SAAADI. Trimming took 6 bases from V and 6 from J; bases not matched to a gene: 5. This CDR3 region has 14 residues. This CDR3 is CASRGTGGAAEAFF. The CDR3 DNA sequence: TGCGCCAGCAGGGGGACAGGGGGCGCAGCTGAAGCTTTCTTT.

The chain carries TRBV5-5 and TRBJ2-5; no firm D call. Looked up from germline, CDR1 is SGHKS and CDR2 is YYEKEE (reference sequence). V was clipped by 1 base and J by 1 base, with 8 bases between them. This CDR3 contains 14 residues. The DNA for the CDR3 is TGTGCCAGCAGCTTGACAGATTTCCAAGAGACCCAGTACTTC. Its protein product is CASSLTDFQETQYF.

The rearrangement links TRBV7-2 to TRBJ1-2, with 8 bases lining up with TRBD1. This CDR3 contains 14 residues. From germline, CDR1 is SGHTA and CDR2 FQGNSA. V shed 5 bases, J shed 8 bases, and the junction held 10 bases outside the gene matches. CDR3 protein: CASSHGQGIFGYTF. For the CDR3, the DNA is TGTGCCAGCAGCCATGGACAGGGCATCTTCGGCTACACCTTC.

J is TRBJ2-5 and V is TRBV7-2, with 12 bases that match TRBD2. Unmatched junction bases numbered 5, after V lost 5 bases and J lost 4 bases. The germline V gene encodes CDR1 SGHTA and CDR2 FQGNSA. The CDR3 length is 15 residues. CDR3 coding DNA: TGTGCCAGCAGCGTAACTAGCGGGGGGTCAGAGACCCAGTACTTC. It yields the protein CASSVTSGGSETQYF.

The chain carries TRBV18 and TRBJ2-1; 9 bases are shared with TRBD1. Germline assignment: CDR1 KGHSH and CDR2 LQKENI. The CDR3 runs to 17 residues. The V segment lost 3 bases and the J segment 7 bases; nucleotides outside the gene matches: 13. Written as DNA, the CDR3 is TGTGCCAGCTCACCCCCGACAGGGGGTCACCCTTTGAATGAGCAGTTCTTC. As protein: CASSPPTGGHPLNEQFF.

The chain employs TRBV7-3 and TRBJ2-5; TRBD1 aligns across 7 bases. This CDR3 contains 15 residues. Trimming removed 5 bases from V and 1 base from J; junction bases left unmatched: 7. Germline lookup yields CDR1 SGHTA and CDR2 FQGTGA. Here the CDR3 reads CASSPRTGFQETQYF. Here the CDR3 DNA reads TGTGCCAGCAGCCCCCGGACAGGATTCCAAGAGACCCAGTACTTC.

The V gene is TRBV11-1, the J gene TRBJ2-5; D remains unclear. V shed 6 bases and J shed 8 bases, with 19 bases lying between them. This CDR3 comprises 14 residues. Germline assignment: CDR1 SGHAT and CDR2 FQDESV (reference sequence). Here the CDR3 reads CASRSDYTPDTQYF. CDR3 nucleotide sequence: TGTGCCAGCAGATCGGATTATACCCCAGATACCCAGTACTTC.

The chain employs TRBV6-5 and TRBJ2-5; the D gene is possibly TRBD2 (7 bases). This CDR3 comprises 14 residues. The germline CDR1 and CDR2 sequences are MNHEY and SVGAGI. V was clipped by 2 bases and J by 4 bases, with 11 bases between them. The CDR3, as DNA: TGTGCCAGCAGTTACACAGGGAGGGTAGAGACCCAGTACTTC. Translated, it gives CASSYTGRVETQYF.

The V and J genes are TRBV12-3 or TRBV12-4 and TRBJ1-5; D possibly corresponds to TRBD1 (6 bases). The CDR3 extends over 13 amino acids. V shed 5 bases and J shed 4 bases, with 9 bases lying between them. CDR3 in amino acids: CASSVDRNQPQHF. The DNA of the CDR3 is TGTGCCAGCAGTGTGGACAGAAATCAGCCCCAGCATTTT.

The chain recombines TRBV5-6 with TRBJ1-2; 7 nucleotides line up with TRBD1. This CDR3 region has 14 residues. Trimming took 3 bases from V and 1 from J; bases not matched to a gene: 3. CDR1 is SGHDT and CDR2 is YYEEEE in the germline V gene. DNA for the CDR3: TGTGCCAGCAGCTCCAGGGGGATTAACTATGGCTACACCTTC. Translating gives CASSSRGINYGYTF.

This chain joins TRBV29-1 and TRBJ1-2; 7 nucleotides align to TRBD1. CDR1 SQVTM and CDR2 ANQGSEA come from the germline V gene. Trimming took 3 bases from V and 5 from J; bases not matched to a gene: 9. The CDR3 runs to 14 residues. The CDR3 reads CSVDPTGTVYGYTF. Here the CDR3 DNA reads TGCAGCGTTGATCCCACCGGGACAGTTTATGGCTACACCTTC.

The chain joins TRBV18 to TRBJ2-3; 10 nucleotides match TRBD1. Trimming took 4 bases from V and 3 from J; bases not matched to a gene: 4. The length of the CDR3 is 15 residues. The germline CDR1 and CDR2 sequences are KGHSH and LQKENI. The CDR3 DNA reads TGTGCCAGCTCACGGGGACAGGGGACGACAGATACGCAGTATTTT. The encoded protein is CASSRGQGTTDTQYF. Full variable domain (outside the CDR3, taken from reference TRBV18 and TRBJ2-3): NAGVMQNPRHLVRRRGQEARLRCSPMKGHSHVYWYRQLPEEGLKFMVYLQKENIIDESGMPKERFSAEFPKEGPSILRIQQVVRGDSAAYFCASSRGQGTTDTQYFGPGTRLTVL.

V gene TRBV2 combines with J gene TRBJ1-1; D remains unclear. CDR3 length: 14 residues. CDR1 is SNHLY and CDR2 is FYNNEI in the germline V gene. Trimming pared 1 base from V and 5 bases from J, leaving 11 bases between. The chain's CDR3 is CASSEGTVGTEAFF. CDR3 nucleotide sequence: TGTGCCAGCAGTGAAGGAACCGTCGGAACTGAAGCTTTCTTT.

This chain uses TRBV3-1 (or the pseudogene TRBV3-2) with TRBJ1-1; possibly TRBD1 for D (5 bases). The CDR3 runs 16 residues. Between the trimmed V and J ends, which lost 1 base and 3 bases, there was a span of 15 bases. CDR1 and CDR2 from the germline V gene are LGHDT and YNNKEL (reference sequence). CDR3 protein: CASSQGGGRAYTEAFF. Written as DNA, the CDR3 is TGTGCCAGCAGCCAAGGGGGGGGACGGGCCTACACTGAAGCTTTCTTT.

V is TRBV6-6 and J is TRBJ1-1; possibly TRBD1 for D (6 bases). Trimming removed 7 bases from V and 3 bases from J, with 12 bases in between. Germline assignment: CDR1 MNHNY and CDR2 SVGAGI (reference sequence). The CDR3 has 13 amino acids. The CDR3 coding sequence is TGTGCCAGCACGACAGGAGCTTACACTGAAGCTTTCTTT. It is translated as CASTTGAYTEAFF.